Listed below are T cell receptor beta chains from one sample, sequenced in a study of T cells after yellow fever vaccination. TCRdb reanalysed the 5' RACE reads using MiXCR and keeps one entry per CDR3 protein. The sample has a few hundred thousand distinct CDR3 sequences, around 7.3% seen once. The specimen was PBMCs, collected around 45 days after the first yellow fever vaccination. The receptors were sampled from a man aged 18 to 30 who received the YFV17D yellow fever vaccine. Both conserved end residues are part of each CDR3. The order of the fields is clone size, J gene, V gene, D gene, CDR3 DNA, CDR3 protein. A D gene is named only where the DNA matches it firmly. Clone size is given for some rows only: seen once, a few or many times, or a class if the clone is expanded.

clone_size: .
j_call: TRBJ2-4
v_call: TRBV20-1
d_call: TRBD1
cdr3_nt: TGCAGTGCTACCCCGCTGGGGGACAGACGTACCAGAGCCAAAAACATTCAGTACTTC
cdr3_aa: CSATPLGDRRTRAKNIQYF

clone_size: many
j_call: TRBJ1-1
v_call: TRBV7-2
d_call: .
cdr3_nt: TGTGCCAGCAGCATAATGCCCGCGGTGGCTTTCTTT
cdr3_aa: CASSIMPAVAFF

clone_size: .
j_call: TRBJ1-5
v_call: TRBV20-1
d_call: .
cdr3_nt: TGCAGTATTACATCAGTGGGGACCGGTAGCAATCAGCCCCAGCATTTT
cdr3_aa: CSITSVGTGSNQPQHF

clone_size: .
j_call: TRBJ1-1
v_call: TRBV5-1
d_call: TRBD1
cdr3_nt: TGCGCCAGCAGCTCCAGGGGGCTGGACACTGAAGCTTTCTTT
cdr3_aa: CASSSRGLDTEAFF

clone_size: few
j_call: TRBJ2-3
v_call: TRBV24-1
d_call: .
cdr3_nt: TGTGCCACCAGTCGCCAGGGAACAGATACGCAGTATTTT
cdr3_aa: CATSRQGTDTQYF

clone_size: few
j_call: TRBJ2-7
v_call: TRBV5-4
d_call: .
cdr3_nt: TGTGCCAGCAGCCAGGACTTTAAAACCTCCTACGAGCAGTACTTC
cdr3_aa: CASSQDFKTSYEQYF

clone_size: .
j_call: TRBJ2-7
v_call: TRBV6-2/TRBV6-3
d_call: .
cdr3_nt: TGTGCCAGCAGTTATCCCGAGACCTACGAGCAGTACTTC
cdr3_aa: CASSYPETYEQYF

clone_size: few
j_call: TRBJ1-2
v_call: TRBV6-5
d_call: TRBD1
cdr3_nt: TGTGCCAGCAGTTTCTTACGGGACAGCTATGGCTACACCTTC
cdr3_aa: CASSFLRDSYGYTF

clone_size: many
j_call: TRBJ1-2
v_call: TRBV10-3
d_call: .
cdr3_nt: TGTGCCATCAGTGAGTCGGAGGGGGGCTATGGCTACACCTTC
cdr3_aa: CAISESEGGYGYTF

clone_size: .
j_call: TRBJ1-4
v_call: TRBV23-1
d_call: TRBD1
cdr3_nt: TGCGCCAGCGCGAACGGGACAGGGCAAGAAAAACTGTTTTTT
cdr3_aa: CASANGTGQEKLFF

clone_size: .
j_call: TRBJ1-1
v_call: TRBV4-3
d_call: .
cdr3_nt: TGCGCCAGCAGCCAAGGGGCAGGGGCAGCTTTCTTT
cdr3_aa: CASSQGAGAAFF

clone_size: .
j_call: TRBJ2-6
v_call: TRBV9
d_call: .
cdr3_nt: TGTGCCAGCAGCGTAGTGGGCGGATCGCGGGCCAACGTCCTGACTTTC
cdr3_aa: CASSVVGGSRANVLTF

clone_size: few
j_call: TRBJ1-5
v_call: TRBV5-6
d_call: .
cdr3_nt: TGTGCCAGCAGCTCGATAGGACGGGTAGATCAGCCCCAGCATTTT
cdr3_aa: CASSSIGRVDQPQHF

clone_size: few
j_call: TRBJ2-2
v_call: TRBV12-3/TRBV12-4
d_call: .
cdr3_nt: TGTGCCAGCGGGGGGCACAACACCGGGGAGCTGTTTTTT
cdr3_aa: CASGGHNTGELFF

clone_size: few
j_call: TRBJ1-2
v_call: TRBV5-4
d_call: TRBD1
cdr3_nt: TGTGCCAGCAGCTCTAGGGACAGGGACTATGGCTACACCTTC
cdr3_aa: CASSSRDRDYGYTF